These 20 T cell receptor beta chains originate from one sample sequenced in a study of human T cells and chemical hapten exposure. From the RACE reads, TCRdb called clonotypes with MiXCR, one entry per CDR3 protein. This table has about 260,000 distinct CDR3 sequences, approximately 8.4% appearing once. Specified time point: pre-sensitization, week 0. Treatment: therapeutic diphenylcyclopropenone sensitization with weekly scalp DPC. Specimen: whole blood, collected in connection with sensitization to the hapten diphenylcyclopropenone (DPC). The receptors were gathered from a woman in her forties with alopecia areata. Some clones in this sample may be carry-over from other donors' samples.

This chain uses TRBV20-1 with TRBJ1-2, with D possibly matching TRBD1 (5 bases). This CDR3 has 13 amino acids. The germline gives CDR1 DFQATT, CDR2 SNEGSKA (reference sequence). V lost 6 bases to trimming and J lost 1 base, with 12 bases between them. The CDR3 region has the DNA TGCAGTGCCACAGGACGGGGTAACTATGGCTACACCTTC. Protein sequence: CSATGRGNYGYTF.

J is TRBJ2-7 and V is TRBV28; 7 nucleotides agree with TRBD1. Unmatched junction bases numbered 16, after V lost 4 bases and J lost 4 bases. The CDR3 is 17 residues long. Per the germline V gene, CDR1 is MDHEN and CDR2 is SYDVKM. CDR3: CASSSRVYRTGKYEQYF. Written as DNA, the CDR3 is TGTGCCAGCAGTTCACGGGTCTACAGGACAGGAAAATACGAGCAGTACTTC.

Written as DNA, the CDR3 is TGCAGCGTCTTGACAGGGGATAATGAAAAACTGTTTTTT. This encodes CSVLTGDNEKLFF. This rearrangement joins TRBV29-1 to TRBJ1-4, with 8 bases that match TRBD1. V lost 6 bases to trimming and J lost 4 bases; unmatched junction nucleotides: 4. The CDR3 totals 13 residues. The germline V gene encodes CDR1 SQVTM and CDR2 ANQGSEA. The whole variable domain, remainder taken from reference TRBV29-1 and TRBJ1-4, is SAVISQKPSRDICQRGTSLTIQCQVDSQVTMMFWYRQQPGQSLTLIATANQGSEATYESGFVIDKFPISRPNLTFSTLTVSNMSPEDSSIYLCSVLTGDNEKLFFGSGTQLSVL.

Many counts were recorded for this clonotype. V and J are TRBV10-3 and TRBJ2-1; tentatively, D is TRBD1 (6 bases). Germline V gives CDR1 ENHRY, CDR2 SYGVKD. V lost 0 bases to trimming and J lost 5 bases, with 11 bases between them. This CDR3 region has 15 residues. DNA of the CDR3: TGTGCCATCAGTGAGTCCCTCAGGGGAGACAATGAGCAGTTCTTC. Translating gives CAISESLRGDNEQFF.

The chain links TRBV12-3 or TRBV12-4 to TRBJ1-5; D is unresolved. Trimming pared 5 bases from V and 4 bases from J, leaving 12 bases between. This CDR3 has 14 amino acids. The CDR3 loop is CASSQTGPNQPQHF. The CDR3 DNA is TGTGCCAGCAGTCAGACCGGACCGAATCAGCCCCAGCATTTT.

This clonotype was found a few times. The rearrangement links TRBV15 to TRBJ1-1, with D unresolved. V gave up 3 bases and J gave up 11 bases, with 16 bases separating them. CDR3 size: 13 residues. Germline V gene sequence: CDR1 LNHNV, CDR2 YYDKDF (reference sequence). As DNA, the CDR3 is TGTGCCACCAGCAGTAAAAAGATCCACGGGGCTTTCTTT. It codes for CATSSKKIHGAFF.

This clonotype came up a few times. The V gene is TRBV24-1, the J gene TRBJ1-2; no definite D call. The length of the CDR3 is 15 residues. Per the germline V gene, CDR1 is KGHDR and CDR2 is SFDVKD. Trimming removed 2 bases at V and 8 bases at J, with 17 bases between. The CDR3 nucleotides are TGTGCCACCAGTGATTCCGGCTCCTTATTCCCGGGCTACACCTTC. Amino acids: CATSDSGSLFPGYTF.

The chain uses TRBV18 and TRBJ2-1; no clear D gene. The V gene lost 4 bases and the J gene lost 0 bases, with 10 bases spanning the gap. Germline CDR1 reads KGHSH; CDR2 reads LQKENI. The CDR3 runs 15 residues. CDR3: CASSLMGSSYNEQFF. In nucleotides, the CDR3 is TGTGCCAGCTCACTTATGGGAAGCTCCTACAATGAGCAGTTCTTC.

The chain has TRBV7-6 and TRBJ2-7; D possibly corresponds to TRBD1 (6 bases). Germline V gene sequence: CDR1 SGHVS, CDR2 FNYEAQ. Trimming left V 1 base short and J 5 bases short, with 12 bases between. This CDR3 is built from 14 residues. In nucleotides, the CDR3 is TGTGCCAGCAGCTTAGGAGTCAGGGGACACGAGCAGTACTTC. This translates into CASSLGVRGHEQYF. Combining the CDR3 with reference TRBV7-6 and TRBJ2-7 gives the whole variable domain GAGVSQSPRYKVTKRGQDVALRCDPISGHVSLYWYRQALGQGPEFLTYFNYEAQQDKSGLPNDRFSAERPEGSISTLTIQRTEQRDSAMYRCASSLGVRGHEQYFGPGTRLTVT.

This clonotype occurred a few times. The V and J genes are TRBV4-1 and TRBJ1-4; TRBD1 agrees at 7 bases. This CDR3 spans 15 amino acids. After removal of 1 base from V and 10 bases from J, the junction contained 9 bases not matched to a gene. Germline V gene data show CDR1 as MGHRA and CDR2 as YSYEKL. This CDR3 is CASSQGQGGSVKLFF. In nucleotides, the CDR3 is TGCGCCAGCAGCCAAGGACAGGGAGGATCCGTAAAACTGTTTTTT.

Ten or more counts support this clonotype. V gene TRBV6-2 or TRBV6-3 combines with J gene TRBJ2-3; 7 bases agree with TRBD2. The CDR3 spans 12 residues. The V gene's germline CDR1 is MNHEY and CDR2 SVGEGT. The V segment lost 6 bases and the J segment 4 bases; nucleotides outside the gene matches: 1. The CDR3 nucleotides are TGTGCCAGCAGACGGGGGGCAGATACGCAGTATTTT. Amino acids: CASRRGADTQYF.

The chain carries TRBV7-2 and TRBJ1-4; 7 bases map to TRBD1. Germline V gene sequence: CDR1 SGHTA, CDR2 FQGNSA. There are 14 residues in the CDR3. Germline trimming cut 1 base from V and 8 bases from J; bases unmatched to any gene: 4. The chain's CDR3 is CASSLEQGMEKLFF. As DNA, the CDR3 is TGTGCCAGCAGCTTAGAACAGGGGATGGAAAAACTGTTTTTT.

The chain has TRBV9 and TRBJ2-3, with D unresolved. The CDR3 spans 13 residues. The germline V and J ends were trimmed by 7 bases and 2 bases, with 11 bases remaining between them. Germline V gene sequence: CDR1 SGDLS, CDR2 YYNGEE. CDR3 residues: CASWSESTDTQYF. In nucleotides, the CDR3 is TGTGCCAGCTGGTCGGAATCCACAGATACGCAGTATTTT.

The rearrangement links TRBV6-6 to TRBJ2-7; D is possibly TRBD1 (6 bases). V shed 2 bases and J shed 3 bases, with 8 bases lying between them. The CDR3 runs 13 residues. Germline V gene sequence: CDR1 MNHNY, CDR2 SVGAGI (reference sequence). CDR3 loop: CASSYQGFYEQYF. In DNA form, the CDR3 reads TGTGCCAGCAGTTACCAGGGGTTCTACGAGCAGTACTTC.

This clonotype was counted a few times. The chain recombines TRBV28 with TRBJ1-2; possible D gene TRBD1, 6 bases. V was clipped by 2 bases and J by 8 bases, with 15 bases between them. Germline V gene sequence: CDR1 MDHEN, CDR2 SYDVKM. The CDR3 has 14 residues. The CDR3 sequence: CASSLRGAGEGYTF. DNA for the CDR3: TGTGCCAGCAGTTTAAGGGGGGCAGGAGAGGGCTACACCTTC.

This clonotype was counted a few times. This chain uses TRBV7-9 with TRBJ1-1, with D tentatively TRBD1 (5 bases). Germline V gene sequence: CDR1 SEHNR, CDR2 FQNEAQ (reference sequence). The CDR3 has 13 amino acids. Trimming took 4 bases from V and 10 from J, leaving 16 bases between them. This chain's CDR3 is CASSSAGGVTAFF. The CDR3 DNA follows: TGTGCCAGCAGCTCGGCGGGAGGGGTGACAGCTTTCTTT.

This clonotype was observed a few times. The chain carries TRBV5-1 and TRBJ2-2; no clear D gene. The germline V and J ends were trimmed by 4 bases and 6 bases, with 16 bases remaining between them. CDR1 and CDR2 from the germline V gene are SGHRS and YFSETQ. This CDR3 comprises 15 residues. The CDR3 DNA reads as TGCGCCAGCAGCCTCCGTAGCAGCGACGCCGGGGAGCTGTTTTTT. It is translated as CASSLRSSDAGELFF.

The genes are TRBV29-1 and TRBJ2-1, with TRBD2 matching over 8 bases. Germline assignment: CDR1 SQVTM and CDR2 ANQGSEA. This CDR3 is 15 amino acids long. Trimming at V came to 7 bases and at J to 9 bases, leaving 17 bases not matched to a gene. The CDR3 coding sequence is TGCAGCGCTGCACCTGGAGCGGGAGTAAGGGTTGAGCAGTTCTTC. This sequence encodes CSAAPGAGVRVEQFF.

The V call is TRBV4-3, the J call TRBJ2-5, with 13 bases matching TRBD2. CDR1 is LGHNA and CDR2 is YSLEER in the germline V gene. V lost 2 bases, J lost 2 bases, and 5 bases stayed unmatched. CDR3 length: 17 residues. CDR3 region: CASSQNLLAGGQETQYF. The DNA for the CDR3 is TGCGCCAGCAGCCAAAACTTACTAGCGGGAGGGCAAGAGACCCAGTACTTC.

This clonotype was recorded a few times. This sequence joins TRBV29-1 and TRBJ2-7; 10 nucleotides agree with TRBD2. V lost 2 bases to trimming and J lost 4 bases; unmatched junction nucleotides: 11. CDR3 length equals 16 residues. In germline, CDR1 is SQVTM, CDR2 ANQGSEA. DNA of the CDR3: TGCAGCGTTGAAAGTCGTAATAGCGGGAGGCAATACGAGCAGTACTTC. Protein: CSVESRNSGRQYEQYF.